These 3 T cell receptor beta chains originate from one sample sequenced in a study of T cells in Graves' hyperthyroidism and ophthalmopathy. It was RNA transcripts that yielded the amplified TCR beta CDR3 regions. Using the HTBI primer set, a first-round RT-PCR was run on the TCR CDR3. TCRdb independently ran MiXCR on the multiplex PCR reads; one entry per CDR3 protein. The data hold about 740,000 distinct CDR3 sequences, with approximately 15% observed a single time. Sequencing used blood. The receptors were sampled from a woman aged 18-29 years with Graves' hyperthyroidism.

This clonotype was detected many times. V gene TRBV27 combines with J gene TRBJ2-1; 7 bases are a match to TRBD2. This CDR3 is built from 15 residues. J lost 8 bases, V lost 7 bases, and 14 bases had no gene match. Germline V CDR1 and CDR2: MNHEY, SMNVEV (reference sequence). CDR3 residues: CASIPSTGGLHEQFF. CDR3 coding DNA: TGTGCCAGCATACCTAGCACGGGAGGCTTGCATGAGCAGTTCTTC.

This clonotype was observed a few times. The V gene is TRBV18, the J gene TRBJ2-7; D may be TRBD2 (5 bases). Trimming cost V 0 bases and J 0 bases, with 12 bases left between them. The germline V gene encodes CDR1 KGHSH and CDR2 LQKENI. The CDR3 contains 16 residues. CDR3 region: CASSPPIVANSYEQYF. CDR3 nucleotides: TGTGCCAGCTCACCACCTATTGTAGCGAACTCCTACGAGCAGTACTTC.

The CDR3 loop reads CASSPGTREQFF. The CDR3 DNA reads as TGTGCCAGCAGTCCCGGGACTAGAGAGCAGTTCTTC. J is TRBJ2-1 and V is TRBV12-3 or TRBV12-4; 8 bases are shared with TRBD2. The length of the CDR3 is 12 residues. The V gene end was trimmed by 5 bases and the J gene end by 10 bases; junction bases not matched to a gene: 4.